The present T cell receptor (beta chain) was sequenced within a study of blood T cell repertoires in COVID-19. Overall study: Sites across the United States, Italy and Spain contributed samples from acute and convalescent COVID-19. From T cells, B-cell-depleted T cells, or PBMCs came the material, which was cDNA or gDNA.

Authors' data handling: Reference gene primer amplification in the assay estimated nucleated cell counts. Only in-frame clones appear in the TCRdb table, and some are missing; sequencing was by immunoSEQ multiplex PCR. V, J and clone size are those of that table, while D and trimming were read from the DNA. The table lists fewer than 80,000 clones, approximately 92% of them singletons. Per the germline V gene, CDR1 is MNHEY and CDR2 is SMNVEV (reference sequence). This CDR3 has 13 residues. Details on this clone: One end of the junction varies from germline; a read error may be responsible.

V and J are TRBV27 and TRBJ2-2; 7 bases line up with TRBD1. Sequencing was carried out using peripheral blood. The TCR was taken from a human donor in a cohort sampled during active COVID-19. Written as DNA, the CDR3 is TGTGCCAGTTTAGGGACAGAACACCGGGGAGCTGTTTTT. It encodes CASLGTEHRGAVF.